Presented here are 29 T cell receptor beta chains from one specimen sequenced in a study of T cells in Graves' hyperthyroidism and ophthalmopathy. It was RNA transcripts that yielded the amplified TCR beta CDR3 regions. The primer set for the first-round RT-PCR of the TCR CDR3 was HTBI. TCRdb re-called the multiplex PCR reads with MiXCR, one entry per CDR3 protein. This sample has 550,000 to 650,000 distinct CDR3 sequences, with about 15% found just once. Sample: blood. The receptors shown here come from a woman aged 25 to 39 with Graves' hyperthyroidism that later progressed to Graves' ophthalmopathy.

Ten or more counts support this clonotype. CDR3 residues: CASSLDTAPSTDTQYF. The CDR3 DNA reads as TGTGCCAGCAGTTTAGACACAGCCCCTAGCACAGATACGCAGTATTTT. The chain has TRBV28 and TRBJ2-3; the D is unclear. CDR3 length equals 16 residues. Germline-derived CDR1 and CDR2 are MDHEN and SYDVKM. V shed 2 bases and J shed 0 bases, with 12 bases lying between them.

This clonotype came up many times. The chain uses TRBV10-3 and TRBJ1-2; D call uncertain. Germline loops: CDR1 ENHRY, CDR2 SYGVKD. Between the trimmed V and J ends, which lost 2 bases and 2 bases, there was a span of 15 bases. CDR3 size: 16 residues. As DNA, the CDR3 is TGTGCCATCAGTGAGAATCTACCGGGGATGAACTATGGCTACACCTTC. Translation gives CAISENLPGMNYGYTF.

The sample holds many counts of this clonotype. The chain carries TRBV30 and TRBJ2-7; perhaps TRBD2 as D (5 bases). Per the germline V gene, CDR1 is GTSNPN and CDR2 is SVGIG (reference sequence). Between the trimmed V and J ends, which lost 0 bases and 2 bases, there was a span of 8 bases. This CDR3 spans 13 amino acids. Here the CDR3 reads CAWSVASPYEQYF. The CDR3 region has the DNA TGTGCCTGGAGTGTAGCTAGCCCCTACGAGCAGTACTTC.

This clonotype was seen repeatedly, ten times or more. V and J are TRBV11-1 and TRBJ2-7; tentatively, D is TRBD1 or TRBD2 (5 bases each). The CDR3 has 15 residues. Trimming took 5 bases from V and 0 from J, leaving 14 bases between them. In germline, CDR1 is SGHAT, CDR2 FQDESV (reference sequence). CDR3 in DNA: TGTGCCAGCAGCCTACAGGACTCCAGCTCCTACGAGCAGTACTTC. Its protein product is CASSLQDSSSYEQYF.

In this sample, this clonotype turned up many times. CDR3 residues: CASSFSGSTYEQYF. The CDR3 nucleotides are TGTGCCAGCAGCTTTTCCGGGAGTACCTACGAGCAGTACTTC. The gene calls are TRBV7-9 and TRBJ2-7; tentative D call: TRBD2 (6 bases). The V and J ends lost 3 bases and 2 bases respectively, with 11 bases between them. The V gene's germline CDR1 is SEHNR and CDR2 FQNEAQ (reference sequence). This CDR3 region has 14 residues.

The CDR3 loop is CSARDPSGRATGELFF. CDR3 coding DNA: TGCAGTGCTAGAGATCCGAGCGGGAGGGCCACCGGGGAGCTGTTTTTT. V usage is TRBV20-1 and J usage is TRBJ2-2, with 10 bases that match TRBD2. This CDR3 spans 16 amino acids. Germline CDR1 is DFQATT and CDR2 is SNEGSKA (reference sequence). Trimming removed 0 bases from V and 4 bases from J; junction bases left unmatched: 5.

This sequence joins TRBV24-1 and TRBJ1-1; D not certain. Germline loops: CDR1 KGHDR, CDR2 SFDVKD. This CDR3 is built from 16 residues. V shed 4 bases and J shed 0 bases, with 14 bases lying between them. Here the CDR3 reads CATSEKRPFMNTEAFF. The CDR3 DNA sequence: TGTGCCACCAGTGAAAAAAGGCCATTCATGAACACTGAAGCTTTCTTT.

This clonotype was counted at least ten times. J is TRBJ1-5 and V is TRBV19; D is unclear. Germline V CDR1 and CDR2: LNHDA, SQIVND (reference sequence). Trimming left V 4 bases short and J 1 base short, with 14 bases between. This CDR3 region has 16 residues. The CDR3 region has the DNA TGTGCCAGTAGTACCGCAATGGCGGGGAGCAATCAGCCCCAGCATTTT. Protein product: CASSTAMAGSNQPQHF. Together with reference TRBV19 and TRBJ1-5, the CDR3 gives the full variable domain: DGGITQSPKYLFRKEGQNVTLSCEQNLNHDAMYWYRQDPGQGLRLIYYSQIVNDFQKGDIAEGYSVSREKKESFPLTVTSAQKNPTAFYLCASSTAMAGSNQPQHFGDGTRLSIL.

The sample holds many counts of this clonotype. V gene TRBV7-9 combines with J gene TRBJ2-1; D is possibly TRBD2 (5 bases). The CDR3 is 14 amino acids. Looked up from germline, CDR1 is SEHNR and CDR2 is FQNEAQ (reference sequence). Trimming removed 1 base from V and 8 bases from J, with 12 bases in between. The CDR3 DNA reads as TGTGCCAGCAGCTTAGGCCCTAGGCGGGATGAGCAGTTCTTC. It yields the protein CASSLGPRRDEQFF.

This clonotype was detected ten times or more. The genes are TRBV6-2 or TRBV6-3 and TRBJ2-1, with D possibly matching TRBD2 (6 bases). V dropped 5 bases and J dropped 8 bases, with 19 bases sitting between them. The length of the CDR3 is 15 residues. CDR1 and CDR2 (germline): MNHEY, SVGEGT. The CDR3 DNA reads TGTGCCAGCAGTGAGAGGGACTCTCCGAGGGATGAGCAGTTCTTC. Its translation is CASSERDSPRDEQFF.

Ten or more counts support this clonotype. The V call is TRBV15, the J call TRBJ1-2; D remains ambiguous. Germline V gene data show CDR1 as LNHNV and CDR2 as YYDKDF (reference sequence). The V end was cut by 0 bases, the J end by 0 bases, with 11 bases between. The CDR3 runs to 16 residues. The CDR3 coding sequence is TGTGCCACCAGCAGAGATCTGTCAGCCACTAACTATGGCTACACCTTC. Its translation: CATSRDLSATNYGYTF.

This clonotype was recorded many times. The chain combines TRBV15 with TRBJ2-1; 8 nucleotides line up with TRBD1. Germline V gene data show CDR1 as LNHNV and CDR2 as YYDKDF (reference sequence). The CDR3 runs to 16 residues. V lost 4 bases to trimming and J lost 5 bases; unmatched junction nucleotides: 10. DNA for the CDR3: TGTGCCACCAGCAAGCGTGGGGGGACAGGTAACAATGAGCAGTTCTTC. It yields the protein CATSKRGGTGNNEQFF.

This clonotype was seen a few times. The V call is TRBV29-1, the J call TRBJ2-2; D is perhaps TRBD2 (5 bases). The CDR3 is made up of 12 amino acids. Germline V gives CDR1 SQVTM, CDR2 ANQGSEA. V dropped 7 bases and J dropped 6 bases, with 12 bases sitting between them. CDR3 sequence reads: CSARGSSGELFF. In nucleotides, the CDR3 is TGCAGCGCCCGAGGGAGTTCCGGGGAGCTGTTTTTT.

The J gene is TRBJ2-7, the V gene TRBV9, with 8 bases that match TRBD1. Trimming cost V 0 bases and J 2 bases; bases outside gene matches: 4. The CDR3 extends over 15 amino acids. Germline V gives CDR1 SGDLS, CDR2 YYNGEE. This CDR3 reads CASSVGGQGPYEQYF. Here the CDR3 DNA reads TGTGCCAGCAGCGTAGGTGGACAGGGACCCTACGAGCAGTACTTC.

This clonotype was detected ten times or more. The rearrangement links TRBV6-1 to TRBJ1-1; D gene ambiguous. The V and J ends lost 6 bases and 4 bases respectively, with 15 bases between them. Germline V CDR1 and CDR2: MNHNS, SASEGT. CDR3 length: 14 amino acids. CDR3 protein: CASRARGVPTEAFF. The CDR3 bases are TGTGCCAGCAGGGCGCGGGGAGTTCCCACTGAAGCTTTCTTT.

This clonotype has more than one count but fewer than ten. The chain recombines TRBV4-1 with TRBJ1-5; D gene ambiguous. Trimming shortened V by 1 base and J by 0 bases, and 13 bases separated the two germline ends. The CDR3 runs 17 residues. CDR1 is MGHRA and CDR2 is YSYEKL in the germline V gene. The CDR3 DNA sequence: TGCGCCAGCAGCCAAGTTCTTTGGAAAAATAGCAATCAGCCCCAGCATTTT. This codes for CASSQVLWKNSNQPQHF.

The V gene is TRBV2, the J gene TRBJ1-4, with D perhaps matching TRBD1 (6 bases). The V end was cut by 3 bases, the J end by 6 bases, with 20 bases between. This CDR3 has 17 amino acids. CDR1 SNHLY and CDR2 FYNNEI come from the germline V gene. The DNA of the CDR3 is TGTGCCAGCAGTGAGGCGCTTCTGGAGGCAGGGGATGAAAAACTGTTTTTT. As protein: CASSEALLEAGDEKLFF. Together with reference TRBV2 and TRBJ1-4, the CDR3 gives the full variable domain: EPEVTQTPSHQVTQMGQEVILRCVPISNHLYFYWYRQILGQKVEFLVSFYNNEISEKSEIFDDQFSVERPDGSNFTLKIRSTKLEDSAMYFCASSEALLEAGDEKLFFGSGTQLSVL.

This clonotype was detected a few times. The chain employs TRBV7-2 and TRBJ1-2, with TRBD1 identical over 7 bases. Per germline, CDR1 SGHTA and CDR2 FQGNSA. CDR3 length equals 16 residues. Trimming removed 4 bases from V and 5 bases from J; junction bases left unmatched: 13. The CDR3 nucleotides read TGTGCCAGCAGCTCCCAAGGCGAAGGGGGCAAGTATGGCTACACCTTC. Encoded protein: CASSSQGEGGKYGYTF.

Comments on this clonotype: A read error may explain this, as a much larger clone is one base away. V is TRBV28 and J is TRBJ1-2, with TRBD1 matching 9 bases. The CDR3 has 17 amino acids. Germline CDR1 MDHEN, CDR2 SYDVKM. CDR3 DNA: TGTGCCAGCAGACAGGGGACAGGGAGGAGAAAGGGCTATGGCCACACCTTC. This encodes CASRQGTGRRKGYGHTF.

This rearrangement joins TRBV6-2 or TRBV6-3 to TRBJ2-7; tentative D call: TRBD1 (6 bases). CDR1 is MNHEY, CDR2 SVGEGT, per germline. Trimming stripped 5 bases from V and 7 bases from J, with 15 bases between. The CDR3 runs to 13 residues. The CDR3 region is CASSPSGHLEQYF. CDR3 nucleotide sequence: TGTGCCAGCAGTCCCTCGGGACATTTGGAGCAGTACTTC.

The chain combines TRBV6-1 with TRBJ2-5; 9 positions match TRBD2. This CDR3 spans 16 amino acids. Germline CDR1 is MNHNS and CDR2 is SASEGT. The trim removed 2 bases at V and 2 bases at J, leaving 6 bases unmatched. The CDR3 loop is CASSELLAGKQETQYF. The CDR3 DNA follows: TGTGCCAGCAGTGAACTCCTAGCGGGGAAACAAGAGACCCAGTACTTC.

This CDR3 reads CASSRPSYNEQFF. For the CDR3, the DNA is TGTGCCAGTAGTCGACCCTCCTACAATGAGCAGTTCTTC. The rearrangement links TRBV19 to TRBJ2-1; D is ambiguous. Germline CDR1 is LNHDA and CDR2 is SQIVND (reference sequence). The CDR3 consists of 13 residues. The V end was cut by 5 bases, the J end by 0 bases, with 5 bases between.

This clonotype was counted between two and nine times. The junction differs from germline at one of its ends, possibly a read error. The V call is TRBV19, the J call TRBJ2-2, with 13 bases matching TRBD2. CDR1 is LNHDA and CDR2 is SQIVND in the germline V gene (reference sequence). The CDR3 is 16 residues long. CDR3 sequence reads: CVSSKLAGGNAGELFF. As DNA, the CDR3 is TGTGTCAGTAGTAAACTAGCGGGAGGGAATGCCGGGGAGCTGTTTTTT.

This clonotype was seen many times. CDR3 sequence: CASSLAEARTEAFF. The CDR3 nucleotides read TGTGCCAGCAGCCTCGCCGAAGCACGCACTGAAGCTTTCTTT. The chain uses TRBV11-2 and TRBJ1-1; D not resolved. V was clipped by 5 bases and J by 4 bases, with 14 bases between them. Looked up from germline, CDR1 is SGHAT and CDR2 is FQNNGV. The CDR3 loop spans 14 amino acids.

Remarks on this clonotype: This may stem from a read error, because a much larger clone lies one nucleotide away. The conserved phenylalanine or tryptophan normally closing the CDR3 is absent here, so this likely arose from a read error. This chain joins TRBV7-8 and TRBJ1-2; 10 positions match TRBD1. V shed 1 base, J shed 2 bases, and the junction held 7 bases outside the gene matches. Germline lookup yields CDR1 SGHVS and CDR2 FQNEAQ. CDR3 size: 17 residues. The CDR3 here is CASSLVLRQGANYGYTL. CDR3 DNA: TGTGCCAGCAGCTTAGTGCTTCGACAGGGGGCGAACTATGGCTACACCCTC.

This clonotype was detected many times. At one end, the junction sequence differs from germline, possibly due to a read error. The rearrangement uses TRBV27 and TRBJ2-1; the match to TRBD2 covers 7 bases. The CDR3 spans 16 residues. The germline V gene has CDR1 MNHEY and CDR2 SMNVEV (reference sequence). CDR3 in DNA: TGTGCCAGCAGTCCCGGAGCGGGGTACCTAGGCAATGGGCAGTTCTTC. As protein: CASSPGAGYLGNGQFF.

This clonotype was seen at least ten times. This CDR3 fails to terminate in the conserved phenylalanine or tryptophan, so it likely reflects a read error. The chain uses TRBV12-3 or TRBV12-4 and TRBJ1-5, with D perhaps matching TRBD1 (5 bases). Trimming took off 4 bases at V and 0 bases at J, with 13 bases between the two ends. This CDR3 is built from 16 residues. The CDR3: CASSYAQGISNQPQHL. CDR3 sequence (DNA): TGTGCCAGCAGTTATGCGCAGGGAATTAGCAATCAGCCCCAGCATCTT.

The sample holds many counts of this clonotype. One end of the junction does not line up with germline, which may come from a read error. The CDR3 coding sequence is TGCAGCGTCGAAGAGGGTGGTTACTCCTACGAGCAGTACTTC. This sequence encodes CSVEEGGYSYEQYF. The V gene is TRBV29-1, the J gene TRBJ2-7, with D possibly TRBD2 on 5 matching bases. The germline gives CDR1 SQVTM, CDR2 ANQGSEA. The CDR3 is 14 residues long.

The J gene is TRBJ2-1, the V gene TRBV19, with 9 bases fitting TRBD2. The CDR3 contains 17 residues. Trimming at V came to 1 base and at J to 9 bases, leaving 13 bases not matched to a gene. From germline, CDR1 is LNHDA and CDR2 SQIVND (reference sequence). DNA of the CDR3: TGTGCCAGTAGTATAGGAAATCCTAGCGGGATTATTCTTGAGCAGTTCTTC. Protein: CASSIGNPSGIILEQFF.